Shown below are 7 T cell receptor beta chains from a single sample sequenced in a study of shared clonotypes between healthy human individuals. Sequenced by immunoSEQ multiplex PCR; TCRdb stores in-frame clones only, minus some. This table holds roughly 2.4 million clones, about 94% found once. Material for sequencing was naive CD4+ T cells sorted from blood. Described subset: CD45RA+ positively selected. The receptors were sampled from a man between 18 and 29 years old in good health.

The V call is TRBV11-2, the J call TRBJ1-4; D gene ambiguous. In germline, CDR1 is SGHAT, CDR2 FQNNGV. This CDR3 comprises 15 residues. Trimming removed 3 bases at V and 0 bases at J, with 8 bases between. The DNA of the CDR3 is TGTGCCAGCAGCTTCCCTGGACCAACTAATGAAAAACTGTTTTTT. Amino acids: CASSFPGPTNEKLFF. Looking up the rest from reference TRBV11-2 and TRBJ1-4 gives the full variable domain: EAGVAQSPRYKIIEKRQSVAFWCNPISGHATLYWYQQILGQGPKLLIQFQNNGVVDDSQLPKDRFSAERLKGVDSTLKIQPAKLEDSAVYLCASSFPGPTNEKLFFGSGTQLSVL.

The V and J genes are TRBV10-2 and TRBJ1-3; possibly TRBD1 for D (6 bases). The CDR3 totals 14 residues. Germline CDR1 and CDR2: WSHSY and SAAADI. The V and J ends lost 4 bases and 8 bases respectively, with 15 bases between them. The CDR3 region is CASSARGRADTIYF. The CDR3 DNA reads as TGCGCCAGCAGTGCCAGGGGCCGTGCGGACACCATATATTTT.

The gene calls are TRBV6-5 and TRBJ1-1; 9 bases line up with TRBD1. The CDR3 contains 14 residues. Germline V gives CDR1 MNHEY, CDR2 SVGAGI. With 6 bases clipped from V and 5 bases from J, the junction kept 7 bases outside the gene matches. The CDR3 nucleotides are TGTGCCAGCAGACGAGGGACAGGGAGGACTGAAGCTTTCTTT. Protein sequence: CASRRGTGRTEAFF.

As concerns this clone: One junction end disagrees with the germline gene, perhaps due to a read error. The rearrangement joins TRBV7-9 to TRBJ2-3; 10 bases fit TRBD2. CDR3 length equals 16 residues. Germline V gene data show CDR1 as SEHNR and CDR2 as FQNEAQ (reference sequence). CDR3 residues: CASSFGTRALAGDMDF. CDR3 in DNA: TGTGCCAGCAGCTTCGGGACAAGGGCCCTAGCGGGAGATATGGATTTT. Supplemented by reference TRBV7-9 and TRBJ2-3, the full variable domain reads DTGVSQNPRHKITKRGQNVTFRCDPISEHNRLYWYRQTLGQGPEFLTYFQNEAQLEKSRLLSDRFSAERPKGSFSTLEIQRTEQGDSAMYLCASSFGTRALAGDMDFGPGTRLTVL.

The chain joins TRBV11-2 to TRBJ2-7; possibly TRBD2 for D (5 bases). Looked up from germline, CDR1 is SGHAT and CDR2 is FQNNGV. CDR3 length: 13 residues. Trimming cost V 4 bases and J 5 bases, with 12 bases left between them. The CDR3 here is CASSSQHGNEQYF. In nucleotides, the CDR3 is TGTGCCAGCAGCTCTCAACACGGGAACGAGCAGTACTTC.

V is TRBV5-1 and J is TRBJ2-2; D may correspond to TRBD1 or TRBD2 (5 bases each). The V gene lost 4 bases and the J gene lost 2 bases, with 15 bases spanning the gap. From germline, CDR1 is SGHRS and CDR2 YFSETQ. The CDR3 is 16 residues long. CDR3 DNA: TGCGCCAGCAGCCCGGCTGCGAGGGGCAACACCGGGGAGCTGTTTTTT. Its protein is CASSPAARGNTGELFF.

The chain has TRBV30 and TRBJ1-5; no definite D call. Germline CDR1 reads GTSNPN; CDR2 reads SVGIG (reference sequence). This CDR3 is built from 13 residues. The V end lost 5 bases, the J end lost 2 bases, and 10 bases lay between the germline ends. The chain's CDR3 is CAWCPDGNQPQHF. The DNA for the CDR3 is TGTGCCTGGTGCCCCGACGGCAATCAGCCCCAGCATTTT.